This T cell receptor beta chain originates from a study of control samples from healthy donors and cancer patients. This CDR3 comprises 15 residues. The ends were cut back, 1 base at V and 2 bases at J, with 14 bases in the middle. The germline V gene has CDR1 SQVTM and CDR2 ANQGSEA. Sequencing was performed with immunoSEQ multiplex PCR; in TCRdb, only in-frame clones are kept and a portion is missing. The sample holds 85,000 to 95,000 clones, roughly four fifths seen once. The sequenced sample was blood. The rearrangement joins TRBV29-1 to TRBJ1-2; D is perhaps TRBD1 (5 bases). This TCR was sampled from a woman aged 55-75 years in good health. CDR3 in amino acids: CSVEGRWEGNYGYTF. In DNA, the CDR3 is TGCAGCGTTGAAGGCAGGTGGGAGGGGAACTATGGCTACACCTTC.